A single TCR beta chain is shown here with its context. This record comes from a study of technical replicates of blood from several donors. Profiled with immunoSEQ multiplex PCR; TCRdb holds only in-frame clones, not every one. Of roughly 50,000 clones in the sample, over 85% were seen once. The sequence came from a human donor in good health. Some clones in this sample may be carry-over from other donors' samples. Sequenced: PBMCs.

CDR3 bases: TGTGCCAGCAGACGGGGGGGTGACTATGGCTACACCTTC. Translation: CASRRGGDYGYTF. The chain couples TRBV6-6 to TRBJ1-2; tentatively, D is TRBD1 (5 bases). This CDR3 comprises 13 residues. Trimming pared 6 bases from V and 3 bases from J, leaving 11 bases between. Germline V lookup: CDR1 MNHNY, CDR2 SVGAGI (reference sequence).